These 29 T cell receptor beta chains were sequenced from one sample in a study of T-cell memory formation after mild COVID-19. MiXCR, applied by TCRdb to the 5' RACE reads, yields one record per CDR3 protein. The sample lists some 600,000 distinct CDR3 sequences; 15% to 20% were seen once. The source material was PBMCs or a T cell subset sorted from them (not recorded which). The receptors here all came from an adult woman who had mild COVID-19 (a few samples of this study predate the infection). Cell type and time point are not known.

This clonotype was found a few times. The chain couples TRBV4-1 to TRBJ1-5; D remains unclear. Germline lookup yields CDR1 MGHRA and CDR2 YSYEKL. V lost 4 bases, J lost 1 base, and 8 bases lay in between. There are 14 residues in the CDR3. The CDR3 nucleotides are TGCGCCAGCAGCCCTAGACTAAGCAATCAGCCCCAGCATTTT. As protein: CASSPRLSNQPQHF.

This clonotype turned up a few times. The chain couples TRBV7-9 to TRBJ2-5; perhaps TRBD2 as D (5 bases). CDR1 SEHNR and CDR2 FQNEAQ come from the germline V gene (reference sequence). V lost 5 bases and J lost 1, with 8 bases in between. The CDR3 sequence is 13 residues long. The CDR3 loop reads CASSTDFQETQYF. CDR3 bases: TGTGCCAGCAGCACGGACTTCCAAGAGACCCAGTACTTC.

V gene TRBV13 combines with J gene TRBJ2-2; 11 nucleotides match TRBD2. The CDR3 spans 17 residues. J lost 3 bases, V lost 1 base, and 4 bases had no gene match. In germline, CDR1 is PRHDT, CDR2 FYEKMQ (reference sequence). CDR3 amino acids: CASSLVASGRYTGELFF. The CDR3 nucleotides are TGTGCCAGCAGCTTAGTGGCTAGCGGGAGGTACACCGGGGAGCTGTTTTTT.

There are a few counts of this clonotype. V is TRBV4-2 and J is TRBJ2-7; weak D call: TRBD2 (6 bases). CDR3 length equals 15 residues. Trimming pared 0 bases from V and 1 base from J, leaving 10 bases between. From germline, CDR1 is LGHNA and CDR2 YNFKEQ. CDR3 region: CASSQELAWSYEQYF. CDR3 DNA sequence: TGTGCCAGCAGCCAAGAGCTAGCGTGGTCCTACGAGCAGTACTTC.

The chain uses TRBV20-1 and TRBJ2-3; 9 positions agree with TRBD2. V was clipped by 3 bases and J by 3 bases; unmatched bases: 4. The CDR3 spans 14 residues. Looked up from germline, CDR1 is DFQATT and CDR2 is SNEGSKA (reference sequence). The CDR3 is CSASSLAGTDTQYF. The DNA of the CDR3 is TGCAGTGCTAGTTCTCTAGCGGGGACAGATACGCAGTATTTT.

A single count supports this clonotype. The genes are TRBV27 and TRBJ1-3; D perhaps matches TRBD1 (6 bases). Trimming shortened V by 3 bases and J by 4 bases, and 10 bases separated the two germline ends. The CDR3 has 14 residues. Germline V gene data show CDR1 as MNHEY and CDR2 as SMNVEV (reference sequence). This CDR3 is CASSFDGTGNTIYF. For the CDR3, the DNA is TGTGCCAGCAGTTTTGACGGGACAGGAAACACCATATATTTT.

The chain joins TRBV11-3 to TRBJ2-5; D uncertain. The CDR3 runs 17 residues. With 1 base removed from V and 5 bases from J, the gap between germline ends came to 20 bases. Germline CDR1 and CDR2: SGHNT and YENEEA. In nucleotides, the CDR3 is TGTGCCAGCAGCTTAGGACACCGGGTGGATCTCTGGGAGACCCAGTACTTC. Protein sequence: CASSLGHRVDLWETQYF. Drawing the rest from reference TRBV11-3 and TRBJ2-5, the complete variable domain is EAGVVQSPRYKIIEKKQPVAFWCNPISGHNTLYWYLQNLGQGPELLIRYENEEAVDDSQLPKDRFSAERLKGVDSTLKIQPAELGDSAVYLCASSLGHRVDLWETQYFGPGTRLLVL.

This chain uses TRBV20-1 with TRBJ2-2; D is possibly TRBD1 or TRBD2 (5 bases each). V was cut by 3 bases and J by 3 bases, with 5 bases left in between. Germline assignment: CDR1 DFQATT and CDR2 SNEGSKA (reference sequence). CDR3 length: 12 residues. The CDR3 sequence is CSARGHTGELFF. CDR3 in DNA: TGCAGTGCTAGGGGACACACCGGGGAGCTGTTTTTT.

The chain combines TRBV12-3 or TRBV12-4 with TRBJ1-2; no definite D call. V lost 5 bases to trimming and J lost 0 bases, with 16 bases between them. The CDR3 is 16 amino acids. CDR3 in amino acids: CASSRAPEVPNYGYTF. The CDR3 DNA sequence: TGTGCCAGCAGTCGAGCCCCGGAGGTCCCTAACTATGGCTACACCTTC.

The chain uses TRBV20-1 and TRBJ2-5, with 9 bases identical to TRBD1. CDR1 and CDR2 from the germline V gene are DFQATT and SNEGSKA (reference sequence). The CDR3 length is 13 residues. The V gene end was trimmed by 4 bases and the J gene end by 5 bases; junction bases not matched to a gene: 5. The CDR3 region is CSATGTGTETQYF. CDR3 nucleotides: TGCAGTGCTACCGGGACAGGGACCGAGACCCAGTACTTC.

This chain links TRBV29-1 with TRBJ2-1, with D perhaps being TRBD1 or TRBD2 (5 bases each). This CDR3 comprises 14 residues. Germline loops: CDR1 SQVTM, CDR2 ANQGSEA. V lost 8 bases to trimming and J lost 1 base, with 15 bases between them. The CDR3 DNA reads TGCAGCCAAGGGACGGCCACTTCCTACAATGAGCAGTTCTTC. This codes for CSQGTATSYNEQFF.

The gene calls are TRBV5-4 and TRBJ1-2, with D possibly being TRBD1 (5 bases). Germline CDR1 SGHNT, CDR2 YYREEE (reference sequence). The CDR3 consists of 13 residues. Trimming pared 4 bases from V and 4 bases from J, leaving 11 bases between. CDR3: CASSRSGPYGYTF. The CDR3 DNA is TGTGCCAGCAGCCGCTCGGGGCCCTATGGCTACACCTTC.

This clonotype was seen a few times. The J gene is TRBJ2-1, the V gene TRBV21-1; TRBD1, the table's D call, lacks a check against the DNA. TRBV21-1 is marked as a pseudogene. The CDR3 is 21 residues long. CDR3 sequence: CASSKQSVSPRRLGSVNEQFF. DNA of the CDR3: TGTGCCAGCAGCAAACAGTCAGTCTCCCCCCGGAGGTTGGGTAGCGTAAATGAGCAGTTCTTC.

The CDR3 DNA reads as TGTGCCAGCAGTTACTCGACAGGAGCGAACACCGGGGAGCTGTTTTTT. Its translation is CASSYSTGANTGELFF. The V call is TRBV6-5, the J call TRBJ2-2; D may be TRBD1 (6 bases). Germline loops: CDR1 MNHEY, CDR2 SVGAGI. The CDR3 runs to 16 residues. V was shortened by 0 bases and J by 0 bases, with 8 bases between the two germline ends.

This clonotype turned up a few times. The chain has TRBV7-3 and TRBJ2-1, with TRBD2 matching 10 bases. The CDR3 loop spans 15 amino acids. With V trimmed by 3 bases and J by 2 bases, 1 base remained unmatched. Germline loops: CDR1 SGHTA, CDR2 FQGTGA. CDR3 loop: CASSFLAGAYNEQFF. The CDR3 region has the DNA TGTGCCAGCAGCTTTCTAGCGGGGGCCTACAATGAGCAGTTCTTC.

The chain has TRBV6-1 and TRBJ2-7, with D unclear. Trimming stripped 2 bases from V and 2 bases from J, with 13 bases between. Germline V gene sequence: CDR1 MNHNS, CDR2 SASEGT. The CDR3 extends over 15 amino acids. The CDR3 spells CASSEYSVITYEQYF. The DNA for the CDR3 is TGTGCCAGCAGTGAATACAGCGTCATTACCTACGAGCAGTACTTC.

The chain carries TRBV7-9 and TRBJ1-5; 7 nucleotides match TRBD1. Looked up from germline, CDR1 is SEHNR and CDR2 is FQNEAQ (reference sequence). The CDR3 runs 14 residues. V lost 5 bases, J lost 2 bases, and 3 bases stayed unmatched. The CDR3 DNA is TGTGCCAGCAGCACAGACAGGGGCAATCAGCCCCAGCATTTT. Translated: CASSTDRGNQPQHF.

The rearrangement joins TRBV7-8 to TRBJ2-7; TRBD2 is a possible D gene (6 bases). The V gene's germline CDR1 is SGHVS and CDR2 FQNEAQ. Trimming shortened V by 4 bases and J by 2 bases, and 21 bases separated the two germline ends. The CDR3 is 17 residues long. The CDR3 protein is CASSSLQRTEGPYEQYF. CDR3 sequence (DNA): TGTGCCAGCAGCTCACTACAAAGGACGGAGGGACCCTACGAGCAGTACTTC.

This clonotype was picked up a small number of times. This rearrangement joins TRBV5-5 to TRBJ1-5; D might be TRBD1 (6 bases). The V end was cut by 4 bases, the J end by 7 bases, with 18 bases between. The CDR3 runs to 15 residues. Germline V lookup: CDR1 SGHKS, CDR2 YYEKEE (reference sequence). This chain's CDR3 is CASSPWMGAEQPQHF. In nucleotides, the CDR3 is TGTGCCAGCAGCCCTTGGATGGGGGCGGAACAGCCCCAGCATTTT. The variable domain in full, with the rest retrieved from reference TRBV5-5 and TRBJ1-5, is DAGVTQSPTHLIKTRGQQVTLRCSPISGHKSVSWYQQVLGQGPQFIFQYYEKEERGRGNFPDRFSARQFPNYSSELNVNALLLGDSALYLCASSPWMGAEQPQHFGDGTRLSIL.

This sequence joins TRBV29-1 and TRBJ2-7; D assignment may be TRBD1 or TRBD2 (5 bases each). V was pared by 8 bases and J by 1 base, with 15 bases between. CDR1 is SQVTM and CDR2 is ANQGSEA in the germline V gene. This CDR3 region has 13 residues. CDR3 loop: CSTLQGGSYEQYF. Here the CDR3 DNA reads TGCAGCACCCTCCAGGGCGGGTCCTACGAGCAGTACTTC.

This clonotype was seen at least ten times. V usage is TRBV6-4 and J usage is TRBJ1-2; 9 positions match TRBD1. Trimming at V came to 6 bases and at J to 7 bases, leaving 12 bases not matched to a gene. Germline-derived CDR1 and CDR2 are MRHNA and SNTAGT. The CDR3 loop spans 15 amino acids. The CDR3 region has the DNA TGTGCCAGCAGCGCCACCGGGACAGGGATAAGTGGCTACACCTTC. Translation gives CASSATGTGISGYTF.

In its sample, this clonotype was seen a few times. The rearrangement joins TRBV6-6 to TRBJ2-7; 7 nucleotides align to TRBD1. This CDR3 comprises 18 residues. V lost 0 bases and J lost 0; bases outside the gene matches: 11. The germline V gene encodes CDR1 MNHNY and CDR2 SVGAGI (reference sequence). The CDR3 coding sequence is TGTGCCAGCAGTTACTCGACACAGGGGTCTCAATTCTCCTACGAGCAGTACTTC. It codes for CASSYSTQGSQFSYEQYF.

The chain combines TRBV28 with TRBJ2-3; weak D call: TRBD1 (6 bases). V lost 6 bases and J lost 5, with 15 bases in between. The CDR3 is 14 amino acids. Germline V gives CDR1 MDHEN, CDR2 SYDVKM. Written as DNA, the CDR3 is TGTGCCAGCAGCGAGACAGGCTGGGTAGATACGCAGTATTTT. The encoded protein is CASSETGWVDTQYF.

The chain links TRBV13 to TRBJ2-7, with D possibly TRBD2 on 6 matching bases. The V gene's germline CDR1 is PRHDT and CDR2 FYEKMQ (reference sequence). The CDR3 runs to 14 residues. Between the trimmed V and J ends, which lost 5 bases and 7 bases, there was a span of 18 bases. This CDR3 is CASSLGGGSGEQYF. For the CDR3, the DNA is TGTGCCAGCAGCCTGGGAGGAGGGTCCGGGGAGCAGTACTTC.

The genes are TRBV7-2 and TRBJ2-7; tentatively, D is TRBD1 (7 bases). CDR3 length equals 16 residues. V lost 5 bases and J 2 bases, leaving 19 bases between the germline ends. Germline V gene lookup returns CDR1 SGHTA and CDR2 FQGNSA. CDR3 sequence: CASSRGWGQLTYEQYF. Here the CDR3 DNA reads TGTGCCAGCAGCCGGGGGTGGGGACAGCTAACCTACGAGCAGTACTTC.

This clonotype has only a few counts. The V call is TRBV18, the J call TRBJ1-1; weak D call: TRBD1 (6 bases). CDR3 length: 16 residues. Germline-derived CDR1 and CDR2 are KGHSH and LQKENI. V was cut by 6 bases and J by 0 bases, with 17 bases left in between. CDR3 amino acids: CASSPNPTGMNTEAFF. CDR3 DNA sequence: TGTGCCAGCTCCCCCAATCCGACAGGAATGAACACTGAAGCTTTCTTT. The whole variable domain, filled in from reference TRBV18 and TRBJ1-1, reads NAGVMQNPRHLVRRRGQEARLRCSPMKGHSHVYWYRQLPEEGLKFMVYLQKENIIDESGMPKERFSAEFPKEGPSILRIQQVVRGDSAAYFCASSPNPTGMNTEAFFGQGTRLTVV.

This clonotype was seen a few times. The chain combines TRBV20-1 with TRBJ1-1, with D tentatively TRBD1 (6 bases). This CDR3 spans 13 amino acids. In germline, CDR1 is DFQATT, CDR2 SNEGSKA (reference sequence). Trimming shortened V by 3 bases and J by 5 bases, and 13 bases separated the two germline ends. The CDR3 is CSASRGIRTEAFF. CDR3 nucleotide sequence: TGCAGTGCTAGCAGGGGAATTAGGACTGAAGCTTTCTTT.

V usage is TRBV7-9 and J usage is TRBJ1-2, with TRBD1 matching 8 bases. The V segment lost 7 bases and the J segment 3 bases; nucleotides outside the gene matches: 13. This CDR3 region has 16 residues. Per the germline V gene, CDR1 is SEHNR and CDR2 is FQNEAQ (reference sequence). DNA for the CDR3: TGTGCCAGCACCTTCGTCGGGGACAGGAGGGACTATGGCTACACCTTC. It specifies CASTFVGDRRDYGYTF.

CDR3 residues: CASSSDVGFTRNTQYF. Here the CDR3 DNA reads TGTGCCAGCAGCTCCGACGTTGGGTTTACGCGCAATACGCAGTATTTT. The chain combines TRBV7-3 with TRBJ2-3, with no clear D. The CDR3 spans 16 residues. Trimming pared 4 bases from V and 7 bases from J, leaving 21 bases between. Germline CDR1 SGHTA, CDR2 FQGTGA.